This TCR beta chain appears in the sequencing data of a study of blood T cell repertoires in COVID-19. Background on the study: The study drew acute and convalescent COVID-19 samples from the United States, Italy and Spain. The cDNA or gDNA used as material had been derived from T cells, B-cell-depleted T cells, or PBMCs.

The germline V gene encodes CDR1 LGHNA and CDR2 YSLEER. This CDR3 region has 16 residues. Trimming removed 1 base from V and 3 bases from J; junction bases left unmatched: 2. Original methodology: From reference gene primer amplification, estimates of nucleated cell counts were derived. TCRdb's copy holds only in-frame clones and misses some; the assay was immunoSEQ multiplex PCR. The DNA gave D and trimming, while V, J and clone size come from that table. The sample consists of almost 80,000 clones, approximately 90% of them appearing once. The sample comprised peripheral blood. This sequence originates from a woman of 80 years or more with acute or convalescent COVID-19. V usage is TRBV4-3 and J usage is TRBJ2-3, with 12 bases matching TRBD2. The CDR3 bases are TGCGCCAGCAGCCAAGGACTAGCGGGGGTAACAGATACGCAGTATTTT. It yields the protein CASSQGLAGVTDTQYF.